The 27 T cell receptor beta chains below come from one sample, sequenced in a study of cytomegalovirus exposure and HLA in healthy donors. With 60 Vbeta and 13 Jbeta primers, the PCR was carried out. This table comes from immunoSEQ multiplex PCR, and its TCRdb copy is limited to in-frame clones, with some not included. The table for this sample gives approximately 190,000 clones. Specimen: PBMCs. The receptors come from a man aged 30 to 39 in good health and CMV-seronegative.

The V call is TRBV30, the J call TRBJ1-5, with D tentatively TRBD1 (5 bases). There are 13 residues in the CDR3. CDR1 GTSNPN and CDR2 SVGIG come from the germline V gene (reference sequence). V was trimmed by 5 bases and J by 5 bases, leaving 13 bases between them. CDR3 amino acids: CAWGGTLDQPQHF. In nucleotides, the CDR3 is TGTGCCTGGGGAGGGACCTTGGATCAGCCCCAGCATTTT.

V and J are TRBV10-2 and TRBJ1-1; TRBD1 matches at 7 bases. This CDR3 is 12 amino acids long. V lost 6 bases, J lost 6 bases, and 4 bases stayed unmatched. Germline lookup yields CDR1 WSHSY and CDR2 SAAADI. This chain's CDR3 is CASSDRAPEAFF. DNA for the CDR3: TGCGCCAGCAGCGACAGGGCTCCTGAAGCTTTCTTT.

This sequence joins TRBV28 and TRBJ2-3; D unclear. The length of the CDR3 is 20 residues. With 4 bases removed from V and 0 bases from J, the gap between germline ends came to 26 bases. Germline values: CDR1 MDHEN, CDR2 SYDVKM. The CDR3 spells CASSSRDGVSIKFSTDTQYF. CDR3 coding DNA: TGTGCCAGCAGTTCCCGCGACGGCGTTAGCATAAAATTTAGCACAGATACGCAGTATTTT.

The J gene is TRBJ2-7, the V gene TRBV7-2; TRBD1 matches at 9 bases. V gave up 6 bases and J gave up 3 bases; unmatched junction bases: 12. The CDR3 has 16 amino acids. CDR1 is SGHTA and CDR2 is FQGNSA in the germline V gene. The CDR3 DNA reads TGTGCCAGCAGTCCCACCGGGACAGGGAGATTCTACGAGCAGTACTTC. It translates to CASSPTGTGRFYEQYF. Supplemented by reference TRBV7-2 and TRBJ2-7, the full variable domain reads GAGVSQSPSNKVTEKGKDVELRCDPISGHTALYWYRQSLGQGLEFLIYFQGNSAPDKSGLPSDRFSAERTGGSVSTLTIQRTQQEDSAVYLCASSPTGTGRFYEQYFGPGTRLTVT.

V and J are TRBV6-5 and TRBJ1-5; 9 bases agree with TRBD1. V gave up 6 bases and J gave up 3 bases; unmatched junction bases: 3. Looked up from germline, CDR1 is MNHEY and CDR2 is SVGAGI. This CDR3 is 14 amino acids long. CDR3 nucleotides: TGTGCCAGCAGCCGGACAGGGGTCAATCAGCCCCAGCATTTT. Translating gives CASSRTGVNQPQHF.

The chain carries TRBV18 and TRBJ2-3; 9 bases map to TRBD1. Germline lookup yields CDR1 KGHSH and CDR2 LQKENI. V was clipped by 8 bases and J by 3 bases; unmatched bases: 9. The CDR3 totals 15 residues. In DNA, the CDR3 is TGTGCCAGCCTAACAGGGGGCGGTTGGACAGATACGCAGTATTTT. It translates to CASLTGGGWTDTQYF.

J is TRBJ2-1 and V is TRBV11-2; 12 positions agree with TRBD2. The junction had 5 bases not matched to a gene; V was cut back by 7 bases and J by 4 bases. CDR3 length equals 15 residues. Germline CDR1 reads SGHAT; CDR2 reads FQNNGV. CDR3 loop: CASIRLAGAYNEQFF. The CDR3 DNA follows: TGTGCCAGCATCCGACTAGCGGGGGCTTACAATGAGCAGTTCTTC.

CDR3 DNA sequence: TGCAGCGGGGGACAGGATGACTATGGCTACACCTTC. Translation: CSGGQDDYGYTF. This chain uses TRBV29-1 with TRBJ1-2, with TRBD1 identical over 8 bases. The CDR3 extends over 12 amino acids. Germline V gene data show CDR1 as SQVTM and CDR2 as ANQGSEA. V lost 7 bases and J lost 3; bases outside the gene matches: 4.

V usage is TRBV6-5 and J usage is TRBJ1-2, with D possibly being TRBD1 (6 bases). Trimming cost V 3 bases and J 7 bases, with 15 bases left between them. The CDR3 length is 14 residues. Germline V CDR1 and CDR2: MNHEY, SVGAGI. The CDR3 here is CASSYQQGWGGYTF. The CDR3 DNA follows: TGTGCCAGCAGTTATCAACAGGGTTGGGGTGGCTACACCTTC.

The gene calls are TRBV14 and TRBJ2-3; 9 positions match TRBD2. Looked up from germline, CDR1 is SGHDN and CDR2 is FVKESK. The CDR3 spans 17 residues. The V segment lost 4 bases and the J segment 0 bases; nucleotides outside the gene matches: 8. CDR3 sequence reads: CASSPLSGGFSTDTQYF. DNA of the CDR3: TGTGCCAGCAGCCCGTTAAGCGGGGGGTTTAGCACAGATACGCAGTATTTT.

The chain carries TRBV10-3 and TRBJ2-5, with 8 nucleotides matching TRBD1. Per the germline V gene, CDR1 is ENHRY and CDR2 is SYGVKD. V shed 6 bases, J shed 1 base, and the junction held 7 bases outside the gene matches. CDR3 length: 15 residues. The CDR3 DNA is TGTGCCATCAGCCCGAGACAGGGGTCCCAAGAGACCCAGTACTTC. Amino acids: CAISPRQGSQETQYF.

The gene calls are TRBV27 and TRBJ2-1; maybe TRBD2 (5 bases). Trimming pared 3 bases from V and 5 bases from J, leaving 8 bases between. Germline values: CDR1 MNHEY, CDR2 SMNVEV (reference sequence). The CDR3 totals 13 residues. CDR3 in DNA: TGTGCCAGCAGTTTGTGGACTCACAATGAGCAGTTCTTC. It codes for CASSLWTHNEQFF.

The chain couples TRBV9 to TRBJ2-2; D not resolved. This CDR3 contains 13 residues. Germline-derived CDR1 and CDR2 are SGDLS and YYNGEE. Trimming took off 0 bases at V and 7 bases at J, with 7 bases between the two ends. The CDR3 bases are TGTGCCAGCAGCGTAGATAGCAGCGGGGAGCTGTTTTTT. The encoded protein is CASSVDSSGELFF.

CDR3 protein: CATSIPGLDYNEQFF. In nucleotides, the CDR3 is TGTGCCACCAGCATACCGGGACTGGACTACAATGAGCAGTTCTTC. V gene TRBV15 combines with J gene TRBJ2-1; TRBD2 might be the D (6 bases). This CDR3 comprises 15 residues. V lost 4 bases to trimming and J lost 3 bases, with 13 bases between them. Germline V gene lookup returns CDR1 LNHNV and CDR2 YYDKDF (reference sequence).

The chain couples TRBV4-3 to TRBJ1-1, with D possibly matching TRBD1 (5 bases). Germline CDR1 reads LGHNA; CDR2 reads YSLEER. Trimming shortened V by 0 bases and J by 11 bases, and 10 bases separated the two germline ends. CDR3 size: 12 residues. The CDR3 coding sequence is TGCGCCAGCAGCCAAGATCAGGGATCGGCTTTCTTT. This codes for CASSQDQGSAFF.

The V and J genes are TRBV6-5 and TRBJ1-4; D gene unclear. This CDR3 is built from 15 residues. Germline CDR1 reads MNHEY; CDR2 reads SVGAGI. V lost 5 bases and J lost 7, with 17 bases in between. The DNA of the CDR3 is TGTGCCAGCAGTACTCGTCCCCAGCGGGGTGAAAAACTGTTTTTT. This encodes CASSTRPQRGEKLFF.

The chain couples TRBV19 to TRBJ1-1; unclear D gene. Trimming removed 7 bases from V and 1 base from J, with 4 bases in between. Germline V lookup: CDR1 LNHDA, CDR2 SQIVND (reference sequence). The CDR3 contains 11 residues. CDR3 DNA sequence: TGTGCCAGTATGCGGAACACTGAAGCTTTCTTT. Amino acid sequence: CASMRNTEAFF.

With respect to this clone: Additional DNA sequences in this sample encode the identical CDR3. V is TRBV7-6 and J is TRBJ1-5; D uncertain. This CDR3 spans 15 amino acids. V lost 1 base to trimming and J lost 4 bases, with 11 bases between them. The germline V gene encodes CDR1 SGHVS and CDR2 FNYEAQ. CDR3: CASSLESGGNQPQHF. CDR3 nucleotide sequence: TGTGCCAGCAGCTTAGAGTCCGGAGGGAATCAGCCCCAGCATTTT.

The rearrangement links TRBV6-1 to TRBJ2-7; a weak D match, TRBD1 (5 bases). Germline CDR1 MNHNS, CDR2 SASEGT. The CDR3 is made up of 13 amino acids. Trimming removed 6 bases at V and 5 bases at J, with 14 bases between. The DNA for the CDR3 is TGTGCCAGCAGGCGGCAGGGCTGGGACGAGCAGTACTTC. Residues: CASRRQGWDEQYF.

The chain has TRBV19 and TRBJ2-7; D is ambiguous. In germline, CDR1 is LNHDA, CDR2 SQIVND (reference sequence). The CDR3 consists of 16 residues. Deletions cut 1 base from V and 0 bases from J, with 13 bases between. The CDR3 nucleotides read TGTGCCAGTAGTATAGGCCTGGTTCCGAGCTCCTACGAGCAGTACTTC. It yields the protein CASSIGLVPSSYEQYF.

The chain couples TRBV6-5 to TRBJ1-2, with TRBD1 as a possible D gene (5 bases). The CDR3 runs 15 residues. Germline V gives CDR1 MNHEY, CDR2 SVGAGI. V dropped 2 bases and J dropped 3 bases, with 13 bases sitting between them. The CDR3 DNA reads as TGTGCCAGCAGTTACGGGGCCCCGGCTTACTATGGCTACACCTTC. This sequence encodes CASSYGAPAYYGYTF.

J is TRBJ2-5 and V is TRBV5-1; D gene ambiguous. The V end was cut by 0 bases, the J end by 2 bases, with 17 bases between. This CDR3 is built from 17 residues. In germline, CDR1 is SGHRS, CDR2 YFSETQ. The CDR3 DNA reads TGCGCCAGCAGCTTGGTCTTAGGAGCGAACTTACAAGAGACCCAGTACTTC. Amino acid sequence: CASSLVLGANLQETQYF.

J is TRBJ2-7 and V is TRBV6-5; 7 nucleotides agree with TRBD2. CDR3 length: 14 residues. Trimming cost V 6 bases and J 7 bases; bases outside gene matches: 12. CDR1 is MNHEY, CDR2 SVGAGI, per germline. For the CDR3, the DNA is TGTGCCAGCAGCTACCCCGGGGGGAACTATGAGCAGTACTTC. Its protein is CASSYPGGNYEQYF.

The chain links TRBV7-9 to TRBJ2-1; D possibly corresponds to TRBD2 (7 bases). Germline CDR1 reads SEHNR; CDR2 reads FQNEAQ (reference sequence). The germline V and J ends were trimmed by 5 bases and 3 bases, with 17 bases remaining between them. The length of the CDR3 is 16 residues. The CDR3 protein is CASSRLGGALYNEQFF. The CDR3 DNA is TGTGCCAGCAGCCGATTAGGGGGGGCTCTCTACAATGAGCAGTTCTTC.

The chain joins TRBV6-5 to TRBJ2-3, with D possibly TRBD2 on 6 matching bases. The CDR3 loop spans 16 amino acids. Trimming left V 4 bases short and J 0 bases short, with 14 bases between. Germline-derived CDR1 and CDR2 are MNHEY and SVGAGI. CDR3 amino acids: CASSSARERSTDTQYF. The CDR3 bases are TGTGCCAGCAGTTCTGCACGGGAGCGGAGCACAGATACGCAGTATTTT.

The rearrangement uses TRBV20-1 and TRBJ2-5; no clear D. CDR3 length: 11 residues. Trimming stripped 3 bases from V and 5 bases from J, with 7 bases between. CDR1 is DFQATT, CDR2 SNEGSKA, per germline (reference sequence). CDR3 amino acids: CSASRAETQYF. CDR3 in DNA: TGCAGTGCTAGTCGAGCGGAGACCCAGTACTTC.

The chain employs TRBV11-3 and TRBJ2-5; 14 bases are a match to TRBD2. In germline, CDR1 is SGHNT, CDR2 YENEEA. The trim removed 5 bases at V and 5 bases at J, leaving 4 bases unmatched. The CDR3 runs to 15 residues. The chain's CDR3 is CASSLGLAGEETQYF. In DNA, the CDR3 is TGTGCCAGCAGCCTGGGACTAGCGGGAGAGGAGACCCAGTACTTC.